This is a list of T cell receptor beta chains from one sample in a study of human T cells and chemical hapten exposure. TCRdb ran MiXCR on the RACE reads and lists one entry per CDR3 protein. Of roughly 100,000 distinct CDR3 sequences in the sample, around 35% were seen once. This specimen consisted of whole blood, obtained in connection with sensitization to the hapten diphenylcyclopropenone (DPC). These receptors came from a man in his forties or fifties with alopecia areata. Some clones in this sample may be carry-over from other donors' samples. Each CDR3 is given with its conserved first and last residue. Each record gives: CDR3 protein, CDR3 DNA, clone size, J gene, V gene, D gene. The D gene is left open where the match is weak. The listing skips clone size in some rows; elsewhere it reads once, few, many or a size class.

CASSYRRLAENQPQHF,TGTGCCAGCAGTTACCGCCGATTGGCGGAAAATCAGCCCCAGCATTTT,few,TRBJ1-5,TRBV6-2/TRBV6-3,NA
CSVAGGSGNTIYF,TGCAGCGTTGCTGGGGGCTCTGGAAACACCATATATTTT,NA,TRBJ1-3,TRBV29-1,NA
CASSLIHQPSPYEQYF,TGTGCTAGCAGCTTAATCCATCAGCCCTCCCCCTACGAGCAGTACTTC,NA,TRBJ2-7,TRBV7-7,NA
CASSLYSPGAGDTQYF,TGTGCCAGCAGCTTATATTCTCCAGGGGCGGGGGATACGCAGTATTTT,few,TRBJ2-3,TRBV11-2,NA
CASSHGRVTDTQYF,TGTGCCAGCAGCCATGGAAGGGTCACAGATACGCAGTATTTT,few,TRBJ2-3,TRBV4-2,NA
CATGTSGTDTQYF,TGTGCCACCGGGACTAGCGGGACAGATACGCAGTATTTT,NA,TRBJ2-3,TRBV10-3,TRBD2
CASSRDGLSYNEQFF,TGCGCCAGCAGCCGCGACGGCTTATCCTACAATGAGCAGTTCTTC,NA,TRBJ2-1,TRBV4-3,NA
CASREKGGGTEAFF,TGTGCCAGCAGAGAAAAAGGGGGAGGGACTGAAGCTTTCTTT,few,TRBJ1-1,TRBV7-2,NA
CASTGSSYNSPLHF,TGTGCCAGCACAGGGTCCTCCTATAATTCACCCCTCCACTTT,NA,TRBJ1-6,TRBV27,NA
CASSAMGRGTNEQFF,TGTGCCAGCAGCGCGATGGGTAGGGGGACCAATGAGCAGTTCTTC,NA,TRBJ2-1,TRBV9,NA
CSARRARISTDTQYF,TGCAGTGCTAGAAGGGCCAGAATAAGCACAGATACGCAGTATTTT,NA,TRBJ2-3,TRBV20-1,NA
CASSYGSEQFF,TGTGCCAGCAGTTACGGGAGTGAGCAGTTCTTC,NA,TRBJ2-1,TRBV6-6,NA
CASSDARDPLEVNTEAFF,TGTGCCAGCAGTGATGCGAGGGACCCCCTGGAGGTGAACACTGAAGCTTTCTTT,NA,TRBJ1-1,TRBV25-1,NA
CASTEGVGYGYTF,TGTGCCAGTACGGAGGGGGTCGGCTATGGCTACACCTTC,NA,TRBJ1-2,TRBV12-3/TRBV12-4,NA
CASSYSETSGSQYNEQFF,TGTGCCAGCAGTTACTCTGAGACTAGCGGGAGTCAGTACAATGAGCAGTTCTTC,NA,TRBJ2-1,TRBV6-2/TRBV6-3,TRBD2
CASSLGTGTDTQYF,TGTGCCAGCAGTTTGGGCACTGGCACAGATACGCAGTATTTT,NA,TRBJ2-3,TRBV27,NA
CASSEGPGSNQPQHF,TGCGCCAGCAGTGAGGGGCCTGGTAGCAATCAGCCCCAGCATTTT,NA,TRBJ1-5,TRBV5-1,NA
CATSDLGTGVDEQFF,TGTGCCACCAGTGATTTGGGGACAGGGGTCGATGAGCAGTTCTTC,NA,TRBJ2-1,TRBV24-1,TRBD1
CASSASTANTEAFF,TGTGCCAGCAGTGCGTCGACGGCGAACACTGAAGCTTTCTTT,few,TRBJ1-1,TRBV6-4,NA
CASSPGHTTNEKLFF,TGTGCCAGCAGCCCCGGACATACAACTAATGAAAAACTGTTTTTT,NA,TRBJ1-4,TRBV7-2,NA
CASSETSGSQDTQYF,TGTGCCAGCAGCGAGACTAGCGGGTCGCAAGATACGCAGTATTTT,many,TRBJ2-3,TRBV9,TRBD2
CASSLVLAGSTDTQYF,TGTGCCAGCAGCTTAGTACTAGCGGGGAGCACAGATACGCAGTATTTT,NA,TRBJ2-3,TRBV7-8,TRBD2
CASSLEGGGAHEQFF,TGTGCCAGCAGCTTAGAAGGGGGCGGGGCCCATGAGCAGTTCTTC,NA,TRBJ2-1,TRBV11-2,NA
CASSPPGLAGHYSYNEQFF,TGTGCCAGCTCCCCTCCAGGACTAGCGGGACACTACTCCTACAATGAGCAGTTCTTC,few,TRBJ2-1,TRBV6-5,TRBD2
CSVGDRGDQPQHF,TGCAGCGTAGGGGACAGGGGAGATCAGCCCCAGCATTTT,many,TRBJ1-5,TRBV29-1,TRBD1
CASFGFGQGWNEQFF,TGTGCCAGCTTTGGGTTTGGACAGGGATGGAATGAGCAGTTCTTC,few,TRBJ2-1,TRBV6-2/TRBV6-3,TRBD1
CASSKEARWFSNQPQHF,TGTGCCAGCAGCAAAGAGGCCAGATGGTTTAGCAATCAGCCCCAGCATTTT,many,TRBJ1-5,TRBV21-1,NA
CASSRVSETQYF,TGTGCCAGCAGCCGCGTATCGGAGACCCAGTACTTC,NA,TRBJ2-5,TRBV7-2,NA
CASSTRTSGSYEQYF,TGTGCCAGCAGCACGCGGACTAGCGGGAGTTACGAGCAGTACTTC,NA,TRBJ2-7,TRBV7-2,TRBD2
CASSSPVGDLAGVDTQYF,TGTGCCAGCAGCTCCCCGGTCGGGGACTTAGCGGGAGTTGATACGCAGTATTTT,few,TRBJ2-3,TRBV9,TRBD2
CASSPGGGVAITNEQFF,TGTGCCAGCAGCCCTGGCGGGGGGGTCGCCATTACAAATGAGCAGTTCTTC,NA,TRBJ2-1,TRBV9,TRBD2
CASSLTGTNTGELFF,TGTGCCAGCAGTTTAACAGGGACGAACACCGGGGAGCTGTTTTTT,NA,TRBJ2-2,TRBV27,NA
CTSSLQGDQPQHF,TGTACCAGCAGTTTGCAGGGAGATCAGCCCCAGCATTTT,NA,TRBJ1-5,TRBV12-3/TRBV12-4,NA
CASSSGDRGQTDTQYF,TGTGCCAGCAGTTCTGGGGACAGGGGGCAAACAGATACGCAGTATTTT,NA,TRBJ2-3,TRBV12-3/TRBV12-4,TRBD1
CASSIVNGGEQFF,TGTGCCAGCAGTATAGTTAACGGAGGCGAGCAGTTCTTC,NA,TRBJ2-1,TRBV6-2/TRBV6-3,NA
CSATGTGNPNTEAFF,TGCAGTGCCACAGGTACAGGTAACCCAAACACTGAAGCTTTCTTT,NA,TRBJ1-1,TRBV20-1,NA
CASAQRGGRALGEQYF,TGTGCCAGCGCTCAGAGGGGCGGGAGGGCTTTGGGTGAGCAGTACTTC,NA,TRBJ2-7,TRBV7-2,TRBD2
CSVQGTSGLQETQYF,TGCAGCGTTCAAGGGACTAGCGGCCTCCAAGAGACCCAGTACTTC,few,TRBJ2-5,TRBV29-1,TRBD2
CASSELVGGLAGLKTQYF,TGTGCCAGCAGTGAATTGGTAGGGGGACTAGCGGGATTGAAGACCCAGTACTTC,few,TRBJ2-5,TRBV2,TRBD2
CSVEKDGTYEQYF,TGCAGCGTTGAAAAGGACGGTACCTACGAGCAGTACTTC,few,TRBJ2-7,TRBV29-1,NA